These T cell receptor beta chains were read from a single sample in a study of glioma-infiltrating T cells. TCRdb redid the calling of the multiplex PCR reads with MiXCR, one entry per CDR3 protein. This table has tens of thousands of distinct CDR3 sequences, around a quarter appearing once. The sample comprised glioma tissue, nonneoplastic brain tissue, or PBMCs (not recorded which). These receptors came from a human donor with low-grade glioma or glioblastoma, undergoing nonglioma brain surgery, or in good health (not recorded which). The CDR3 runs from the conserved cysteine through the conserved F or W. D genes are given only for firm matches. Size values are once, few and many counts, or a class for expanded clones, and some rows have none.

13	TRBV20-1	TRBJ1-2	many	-	CSAPPAYNYGYTF	TGCAGTGCCCCCCCGGCCTATAACTATGGCTACACCTTC
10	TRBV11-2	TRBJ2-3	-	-	CASSGHTQYF	TGTGCCAGCAGCGGCCATACGCAGTATTTT
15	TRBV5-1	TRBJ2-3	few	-	CASSLVTSRTDTQYF	TGCGCCAGCAGCTTGGTGACTAGTAGGACAGATACGCAGTATTTT
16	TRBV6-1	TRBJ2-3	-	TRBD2	CASRPRTSGSTDTQYF	TGTGCCAGCAGACCTCGGACTAGCGGCTCCACAGATACGCAGTATTTT
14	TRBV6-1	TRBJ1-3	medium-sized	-	CASNPRGSGNTIYF	TGTGCCAGCAACCCAAGGGGCTCTGGAAACACCATATATTTT
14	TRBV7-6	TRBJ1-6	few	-	CASSPKAGKSPLHF	TGTGCCAGCAGCCCCAAGGCGGGGAAATCACCCCTCCACTTT
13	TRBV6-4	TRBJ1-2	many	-	CASSDFGARGYTF	TGTGCCAGCAGTGACTTTGGAGCACGGGGCTACACCTTC
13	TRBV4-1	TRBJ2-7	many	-	CASSQDPPYEQYF	TGCGCCAGCAGCCAAGATCCCCCGTACGAGCAGTACTTC
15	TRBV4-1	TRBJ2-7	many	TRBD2	CASSQEFGRAYEQYF	TGCGCCAGCAGCCAAGAATTCGGGAGGGCCTACGAGCAGTACTTC
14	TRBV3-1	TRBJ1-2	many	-	CASSQAAGDYGYTF	TGTGCCAGCAGCCAAGCCGCAGGGGATTATGGCTACACCTTC
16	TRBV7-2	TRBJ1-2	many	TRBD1	CASSPLGGAGGYGYTF	TGTGCCAGCAGCCCTCTTGGGGGGGCAGGGGGTTATGGCTACACCTTC
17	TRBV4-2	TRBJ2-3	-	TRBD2	CTSSPYLGGSVPDTQYF	TGTACCAGCAGCCCCTACCTGGGCGGGAGTGTCCCCGATACGCAGTATTTT
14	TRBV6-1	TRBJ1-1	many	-	CASSVSVGTTEAFF	TGTGCCAGCAGTGTCTCGGTAGGGACCACTGAAGCTTTCTTT
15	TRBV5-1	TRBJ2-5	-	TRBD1	CASSLGQGLQETQYF	TGCGCCAGCAGCTTGGGACAGGGGCTACAAGAGACCCAGTACTTC
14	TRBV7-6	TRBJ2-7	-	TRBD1	CASSPAPTGGEQYF	TGTGCCAGCAGCCCGGCCCCGACAGGGGGCGAGCAGTACTTC
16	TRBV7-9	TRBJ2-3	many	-	CASSLAGGASTDTQYF	TGTGCCAGCAGCTTAGCTGGCGGGGCGAGCACAGATACGCAGTATTTT
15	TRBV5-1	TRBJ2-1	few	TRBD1	CASSRGQATYNEQFF	TGCGCCAGCAGCAGGGGACAGGCTACCTACAATGAGCAGTTCTTC
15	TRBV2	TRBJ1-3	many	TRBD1	CASSVYRGLGNTIYF	TGTGCCAGCAGTGTTTACAGGGGGCTCGGAAACACCATATATTTT
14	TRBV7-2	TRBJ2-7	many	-	CASSAQPLGNEQYF	TGTGCCAGCAGCGCCCAACCACTAGGAAACGAGCAGTACTTC